This record covers a single TCR beta chain. This entry is derived from a study of blood T cell repertoires in COVID-19. Study-wide context: Sources were T cells, B-cell-depleted T cells, or PBMCs; the material itself was cDNA or gDNA.

As originally analysed: Reference gene primer amplification gave estimated nucleated cell counts. Libraries were prepared by immunoSEQ multiplex PCR; TCRdb keeps only in-frame clonotypes and omits some of them. V, J and clone size are taken as reported in that table, and D and trimming were inferred from the DNA itself. The sample contains hundreds of thousands of clones, about 88% of which appear only once. Enrolment of Seattle patients took place during active infection, and they were followed longitudinally. V lost 0 bases and J lost 9; bases outside the gene matches: 5. The CDR3 has 15 residues. The germline gives CDR1 SGHRS, CDR2 YFSETQ.

The chain employs TRBV5-1 and TRBJ1-6; 8 bases align to TRBD1. The receptor's source is a woman aged 70-85 years with COVID-19, enrolled during active disease. The sample consisted of peripheral blood. CDR3 residues: CASSLAGQGLSPLHF. In DNA, the CDR3 is TGCGCCAGCAGCTTGGCAGGACAGGGACTTTCACCCCTCCACTTT. The full variable domain, with the rest looked up from reference TRBV5-1 and TRBJ1-6, is KAGVTQTPRYLIKTRGQQVTLSCSPISGHRSVSWYQQTPGQGLQFLFEYFSETQRNKGNFPGRFSGRQFSNSRSEMNVSTLELGDSALYLCASSLAGQGLSPLHFGNGTRLTVT.